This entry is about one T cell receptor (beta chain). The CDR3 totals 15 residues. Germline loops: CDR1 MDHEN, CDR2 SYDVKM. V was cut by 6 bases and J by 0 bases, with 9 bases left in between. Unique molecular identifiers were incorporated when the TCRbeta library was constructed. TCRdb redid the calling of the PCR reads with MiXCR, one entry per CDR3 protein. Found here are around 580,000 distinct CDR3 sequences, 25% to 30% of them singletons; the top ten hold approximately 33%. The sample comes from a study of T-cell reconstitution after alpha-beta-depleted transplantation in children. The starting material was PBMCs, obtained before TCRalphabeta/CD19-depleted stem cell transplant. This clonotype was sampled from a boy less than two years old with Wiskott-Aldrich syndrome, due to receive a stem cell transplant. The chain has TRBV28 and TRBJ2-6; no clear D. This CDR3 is CASSVRTSGANVLTF. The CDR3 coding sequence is TGTGCCAGCAGCGTCCGGACCTCTGGGGCCAACGTCCTGACTTTC.